This T cell receptor (beta chain) was recovered during a study of technical replicates of blood from a handful of donors. In germline, CDR1 is SGHRS, CDR2 YFSETQ. This CDR3 is built from 14 residues. The V end was cut by 2 bases, the J end by 1 base, with 6 bases between. Produced via immunoSEQ multiplex PCR; TCRdb's table is partial and in-frame only. The table includes under 100,000 clones, approximately 96% detected once. The receptor's source is a human donor in good health. Sequencing was done on a sample of T cells isolated from PBMCs. This rearrangement joins TRBV5-1 to TRBJ2-2, with D perhaps matching TRBD2 (5 bases). CDR3: CASSFGLNTGELFF. The CDR3 coding sequence is TGCGCCAGCAGCTTCGGACTGAACACCGGGGAGCTGTTTTTT. The full variable domain, completed using reference TRBV5-1 and TRBJ2-2, is KAGVTQTPRYLIKTRGQQVTLSCSPISGHRSVSWYQQTPGQGLQFLFEYFSETQRNKGNFPGRFSGRQFSNSRSEMNVSTLELGDSALYLCASSFGLNTGELFFGEGSRLTVL.